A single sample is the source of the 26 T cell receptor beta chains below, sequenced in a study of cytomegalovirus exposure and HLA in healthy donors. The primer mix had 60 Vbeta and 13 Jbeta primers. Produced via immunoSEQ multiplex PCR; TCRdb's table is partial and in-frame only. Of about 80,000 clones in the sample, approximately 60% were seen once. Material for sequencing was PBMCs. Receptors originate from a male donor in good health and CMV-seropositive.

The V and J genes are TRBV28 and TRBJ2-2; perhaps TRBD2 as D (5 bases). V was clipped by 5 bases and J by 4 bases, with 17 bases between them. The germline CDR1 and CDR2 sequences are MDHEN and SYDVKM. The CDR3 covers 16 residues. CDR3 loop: CASSRGTRQATGELFF. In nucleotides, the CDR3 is TGTGCCAGCAGTAGAGGAACTAGGCAAGCCACCGGGGAGCTGTTTTTT.

The CDR3: CASSQDLVYGYTF. The CDR3 nucleotides are TGTGCCAGCAGCCAAGATCTCGTTTATGGCTACACCTTC. This chain connects TRBV14 to TRBJ1-2; D is ambiguous. This CDR3 has 13 residues. The V gene lost 0 bases and the J gene lost 5 bases, with 7 bases spanning the gap. Germline assignment: CDR1 SGHDN and CDR2 FVKESK.

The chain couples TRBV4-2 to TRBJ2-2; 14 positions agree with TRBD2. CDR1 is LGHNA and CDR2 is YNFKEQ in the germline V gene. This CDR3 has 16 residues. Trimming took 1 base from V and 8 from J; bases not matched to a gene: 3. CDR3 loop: CASSQGGTSGGGELFF. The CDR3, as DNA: TGTGCCAGCAGCCAAGGAGGGACTAGCGGGGGTGGGGAGCTGTTTTTT.

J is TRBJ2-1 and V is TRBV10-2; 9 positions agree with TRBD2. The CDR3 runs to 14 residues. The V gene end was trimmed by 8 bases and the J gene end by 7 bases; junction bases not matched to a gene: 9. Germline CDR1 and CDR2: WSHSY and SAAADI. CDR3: CASVISGGLNEQFF. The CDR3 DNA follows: TGCGCCAGCGTCATCAGCGGGGGGTTGAATGAGCAGTTCTTC.

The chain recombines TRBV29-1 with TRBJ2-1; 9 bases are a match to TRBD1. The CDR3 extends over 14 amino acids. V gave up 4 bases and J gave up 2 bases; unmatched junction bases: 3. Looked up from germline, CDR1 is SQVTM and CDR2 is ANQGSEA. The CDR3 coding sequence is TGCAGCGTTGTTGGGACAGGGCCCTACAATGAGCAGTTCTTC. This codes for CSVVGTGPYNEQFF.

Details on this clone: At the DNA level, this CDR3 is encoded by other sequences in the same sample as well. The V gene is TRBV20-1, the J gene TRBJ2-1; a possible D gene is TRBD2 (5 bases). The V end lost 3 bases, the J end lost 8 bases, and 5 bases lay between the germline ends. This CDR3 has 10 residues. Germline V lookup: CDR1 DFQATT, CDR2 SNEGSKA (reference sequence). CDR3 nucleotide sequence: TGCAGTGCTAGGCGGGATGAGCAGTTCTTC. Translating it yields CSARRDEQFF.

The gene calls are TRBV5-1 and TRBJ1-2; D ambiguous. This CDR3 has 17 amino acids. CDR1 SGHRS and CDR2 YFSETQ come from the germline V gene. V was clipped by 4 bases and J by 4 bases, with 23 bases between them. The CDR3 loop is CASSPDPGSRFTYGYTF. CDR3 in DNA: TGCGCCAGCAGCCCCGACCCCGGTTCGAGGTTTACCTATGGCTACACCTTC. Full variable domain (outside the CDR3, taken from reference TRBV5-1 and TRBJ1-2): KAGVTQTPRYLIKTRGQQVTLSCSPISGHRSVSWYQQTPGQGLQFLFEYFSETQRNKGNFPGRFSGRQFSNSRSEMNVSTLELGDSALYLCASSPDPGSRFTYGYTFGSGTRLTVV.

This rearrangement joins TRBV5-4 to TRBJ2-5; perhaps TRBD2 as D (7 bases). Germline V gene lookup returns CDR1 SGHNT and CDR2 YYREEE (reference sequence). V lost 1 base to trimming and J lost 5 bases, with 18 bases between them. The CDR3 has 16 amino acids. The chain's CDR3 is CASSLRVGGQGETQYF. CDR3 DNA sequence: TGTGCCAGCAGCTTGCGGGTCGGGGGGCAGGGTGAGACCCAGTACTTC.

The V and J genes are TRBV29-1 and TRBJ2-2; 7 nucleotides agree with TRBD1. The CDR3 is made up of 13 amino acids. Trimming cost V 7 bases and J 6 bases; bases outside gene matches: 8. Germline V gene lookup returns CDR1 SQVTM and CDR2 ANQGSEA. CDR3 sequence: CSASDRPAGELFF. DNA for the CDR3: TGCAGCGCCTCGGACAGGCCCGCCGGGGAGCTGTTTTTT.

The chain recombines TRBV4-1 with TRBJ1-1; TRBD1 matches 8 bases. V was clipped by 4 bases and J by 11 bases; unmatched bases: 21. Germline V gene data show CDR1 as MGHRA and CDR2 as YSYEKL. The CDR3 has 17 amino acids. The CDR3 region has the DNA TGCGCCAGCAGCCGCGGGGAGGGATTAACCCAGGGGGCGGTTGCTTTCTTT. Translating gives CASSRGEGLTQGAVAFF.

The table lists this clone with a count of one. The CDR3 region is CASSLRTLGGNTIYF. The DNA for the CDR3 is TGCGCCAGCAGCCTTCGGACTCTAGGAGGAAACACCATATATTTT. The gene calls are TRBV5-1 and TRBJ1-3, with D unresolved. CDR1 is SGHRS and CDR2 is YFSETQ in the germline V gene. The CDR3 totals 15 residues. V was pared by 4 bases and J by 4 bases, with 15 bases between.

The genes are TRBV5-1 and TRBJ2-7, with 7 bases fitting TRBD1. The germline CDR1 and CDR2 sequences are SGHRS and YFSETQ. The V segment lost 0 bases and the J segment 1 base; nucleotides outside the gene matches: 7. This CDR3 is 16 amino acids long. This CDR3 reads CASSLGQGWGSYEQYF. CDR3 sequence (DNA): TGCGCCAGCAGCTTGGGACAGGGTTGGGGATCCTACGAGCAGTACTTC.

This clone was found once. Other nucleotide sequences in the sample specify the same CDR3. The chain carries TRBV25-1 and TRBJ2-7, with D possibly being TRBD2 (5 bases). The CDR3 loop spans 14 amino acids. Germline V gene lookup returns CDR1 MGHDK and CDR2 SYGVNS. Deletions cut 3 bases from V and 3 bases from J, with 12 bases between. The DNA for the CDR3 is TGTGCCAGCAGTGAGTTAGGACTGAGCTACGAGCAGTACTTC. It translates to CASSELGLSYEQYF.

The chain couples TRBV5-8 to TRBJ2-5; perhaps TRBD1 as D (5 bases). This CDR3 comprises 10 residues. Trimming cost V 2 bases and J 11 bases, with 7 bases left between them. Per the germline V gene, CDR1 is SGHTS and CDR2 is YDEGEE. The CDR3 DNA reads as TGTGCCAGCAGCTTCCGGACACAGTACTTC. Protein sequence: CASSFRTQYF.

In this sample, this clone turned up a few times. CDR3 residues: CASSELAGGPRTGELFF. The CDR3 DNA reads as TGTGCCAGCAGTGAACTAGCGGGGGGGCCGCGTACCGGGGAGCTGTTTTTT. V is TRBV2 and J is TRBJ2-2, with 12 positions matching TRBD2. The junction had 6 bases not matched to a gene; V was cut back by 2 bases and J by 5 bases. The length of the CDR3 is 17 residues. The V gene's germline CDR1 is SNHLY and CDR2 FYNNEI.

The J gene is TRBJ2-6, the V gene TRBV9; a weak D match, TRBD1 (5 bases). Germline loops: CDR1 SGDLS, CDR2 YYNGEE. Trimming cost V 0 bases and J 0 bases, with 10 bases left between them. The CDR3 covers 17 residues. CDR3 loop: CASSVARQTSGANVLTF. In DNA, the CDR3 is TGTGCCAGCAGCGTAGCTCGACAGACCTCTGGGGCCAACGTCCTGACTTTC.

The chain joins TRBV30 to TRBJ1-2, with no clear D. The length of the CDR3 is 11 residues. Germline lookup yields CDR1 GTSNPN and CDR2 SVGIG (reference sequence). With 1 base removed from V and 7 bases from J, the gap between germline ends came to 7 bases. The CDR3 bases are TGTGCCTGGAGTGGGGAGAGTGGCTACACCTTC. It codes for CAWSGESGYTF.

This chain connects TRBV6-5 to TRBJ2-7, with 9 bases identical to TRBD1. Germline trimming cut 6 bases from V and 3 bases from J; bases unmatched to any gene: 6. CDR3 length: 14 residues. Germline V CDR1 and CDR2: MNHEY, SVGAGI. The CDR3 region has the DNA TGTGCCAGCAGCCCCGGGACAGGGCGCTACGAGCAGTACTTC. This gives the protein CASSPGTGRYEQYF.

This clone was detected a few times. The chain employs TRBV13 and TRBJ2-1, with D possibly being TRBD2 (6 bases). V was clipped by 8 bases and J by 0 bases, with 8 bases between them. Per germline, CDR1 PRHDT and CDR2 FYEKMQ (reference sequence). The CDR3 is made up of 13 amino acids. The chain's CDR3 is CASQGGSYNEQFF. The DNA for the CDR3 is TGTGCCAGCCAGGGAGGCTCCTACAATGAGCAGTTCTTC.

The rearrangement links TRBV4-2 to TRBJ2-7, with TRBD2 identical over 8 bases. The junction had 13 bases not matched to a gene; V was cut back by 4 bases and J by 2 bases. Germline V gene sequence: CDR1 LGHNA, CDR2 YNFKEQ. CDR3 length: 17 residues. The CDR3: CASSRLGLSGAPYEQYF. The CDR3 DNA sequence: TGTGCCAGCAGCCGCCTTGGACTTAGCGGGGCCCCCTACGAGCAGTACTTC.

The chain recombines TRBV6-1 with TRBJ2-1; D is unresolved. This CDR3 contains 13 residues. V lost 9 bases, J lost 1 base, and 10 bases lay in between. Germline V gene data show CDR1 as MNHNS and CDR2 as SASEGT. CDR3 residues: CASEKASYNEQFF. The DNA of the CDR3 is TGTGCCAGTGAGAAAGCTTCCTACAATGAGCAGTTCTTC.

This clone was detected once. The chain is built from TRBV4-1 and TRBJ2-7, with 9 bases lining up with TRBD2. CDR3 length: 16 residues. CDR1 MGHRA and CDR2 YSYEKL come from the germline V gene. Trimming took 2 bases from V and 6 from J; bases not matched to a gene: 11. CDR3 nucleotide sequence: TGCGCCAGCAGCCAACTCTTAGCGGGAGCTCCAGGCGAGCAGTACTTC. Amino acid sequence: CASSQLLAGAPGEQYF.

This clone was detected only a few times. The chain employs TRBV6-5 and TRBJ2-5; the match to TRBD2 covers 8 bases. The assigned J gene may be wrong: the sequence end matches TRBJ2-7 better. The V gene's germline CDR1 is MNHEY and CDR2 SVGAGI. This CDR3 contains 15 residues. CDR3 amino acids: CASSQGGAGVYEQYF. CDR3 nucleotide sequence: TGTGCCAGCTCCCAGGGTGGAGCGGGGGTCTACGAGCAGTACTTC.

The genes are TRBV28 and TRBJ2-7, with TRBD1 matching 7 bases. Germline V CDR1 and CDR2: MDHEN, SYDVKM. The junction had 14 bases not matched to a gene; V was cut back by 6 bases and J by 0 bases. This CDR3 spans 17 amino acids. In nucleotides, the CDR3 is TGTGCCAGCAGGTCTGACAGGGTAAGGAAAGCCTCCTACGAGCAGTACTTC. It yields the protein CASRSDRVRKASYEQYF.

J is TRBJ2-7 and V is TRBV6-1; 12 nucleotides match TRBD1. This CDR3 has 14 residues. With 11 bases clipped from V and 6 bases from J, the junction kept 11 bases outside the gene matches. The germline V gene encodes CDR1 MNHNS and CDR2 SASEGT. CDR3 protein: CAGSLGTGGLEQYF. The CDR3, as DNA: TGTGCCGGTTCCCTAGGGACAGGGGGCCTCGAGCAGTACTTC.

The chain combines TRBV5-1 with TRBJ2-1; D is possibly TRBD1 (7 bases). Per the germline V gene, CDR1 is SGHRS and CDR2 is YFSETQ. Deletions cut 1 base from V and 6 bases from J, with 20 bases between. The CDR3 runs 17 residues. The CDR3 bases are TGCGCCAGCAGCTTGAGGGCAGGGGGACTGCGGGGCAATGAGCAGTTCTTC. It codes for CASSLRAGGLRGNEQFF.